The 3 T cell receptor beta chains in this list originate from one sample, sequenced in a study of blood T cell repertoires in COVID-19. Only in-frame clones appear in the TCRdb table, and some are missing; sequencing was by immunoSEQ multiplex PCR. The sample records approximately 83,000 clones, just under 85% being singletons. Sequencing was carried out using peripheral blood. These receptors came from a man between 45 and 60 years old with acute or convalescent COVID-19.

This clone has just a few counts. The chain recombines TRBV4-3 with TRBJ2-1; 12 bases match TRBD2. The CDR3 contains 15 residues. V gave up 2 bases and J gave up 6 bases; unmatched junction bases: 2. In germline, CDR1 is LGHNA, CDR2 YSLEER. CDR3 protein: CASSQPSGGVNEQFF. DNA of the CDR3: TGCGCCAGCAGCCAACCTAGCGGGGGGGTCAATGAGCAGTTCTTC.

This chain uses TRBV7-2 with TRBJ2-1, with TRBD2 matching 14 bases. The CDR3 contains 19 residues. V shed 4 bases and J 4 bases; nucleotides not matched to a gene: 12. Germline CDR1 reads SGHTA; CDR2 reads FQGNSA. CDR3 in amino acids: CASSSFGTSGSGAYNEQFF. CDR3 DNA sequence: TGTGCCAGCAGCTCCTTCGGGACTAGCGGGAGTGGGGCATACAATGAGCAGTTCTTC.

The chain employs TRBV19 and TRBJ1-5, with D perhaps matching TRBD1 (5 bases). V dropped 0 bases and J dropped 1 base, with 13 bases sitting between them. The CDR3 is made up of 17 amino acids. Germline CDR1 reads LNHDA; CDR2 reads SQIVND (reference sequence). In nucleotides, the CDR3 is TGTGCCAGTAGTATAGATCCCAGGGAGGTAAGCAATCAGCCCCAGCATTTT. It yields the protein CASSIDPREVSNQPQHF.